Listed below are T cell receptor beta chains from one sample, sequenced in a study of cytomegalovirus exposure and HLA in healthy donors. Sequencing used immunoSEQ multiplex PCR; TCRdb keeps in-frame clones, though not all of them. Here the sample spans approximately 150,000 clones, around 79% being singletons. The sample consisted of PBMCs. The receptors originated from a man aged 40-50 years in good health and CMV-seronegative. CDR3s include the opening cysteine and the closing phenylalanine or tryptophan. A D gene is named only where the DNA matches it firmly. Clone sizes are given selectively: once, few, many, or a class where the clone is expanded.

CDR3: CASAGGGGPQHF
DNA: TGTGCCAGTGCTGGGGGGGGAGGGCCCCAGCATTTT
J: TRBJ1-5
size: few
D: .
V: TRBV7-9

CDR3: CSVEVVRVRLANIQYF
DNA: TGCAGCGTTGAAGTGGTAAGAGTACGTCTAGCAAACATTCAGTACTTC
J: TRBJ2-4
size: .
D: .
V: TRBV29-1

CDR3: CASYDRPWRYYGYTF
DNA: TGTGCCAGCTATGACAGGCCCTGGAGGTACTATGGCTACACCTTC
J: TRBJ1-2
size: .
D: .
V: TRBV6-1

CDR3: CASSESPQGAVTDTQYF
DNA: TGTGCCAGCAGCGAGTCCCCCCAAGGAGCGGTCACAGATACGCAGTATTTC
J: TRBJ2-3
size: once
D: .
V: TRBV14

CDR3: CATSSYRGLAEQYF
DNA: TGTGCCACCAGCAGCTACAGGGGATTGGCCGAGCAGTACTTC
J: TRBJ2-7
size: .
D: TRBD1
V: TRBV15

CDR3: CAWSDGPPAGYNEQFF
DNA: TGTGCCTGGAGCGACGGGCCCCCCGCGGGATACAATGAGCAGTTCTTC
J: TRBJ2-1
size: .
D: .
V: TRBV30

CDR3: CASSRRTSEKLFF
DNA: TGTGCCAGCAGCCGTCGCACGAGTGAAAAACTGTTTTTT
J: TRBJ1-4
size: once
D: .
V: TRBV11-2

CDR3: CASSLGAGGPYNEQFF
DNA: TGTGCCAGCAGTTTAGGGGCGGGAGGGCCCTACAATGAGCAGTTCTTC
J: TRBJ2-1
size: .
D: TRBD2
V: TRBV28

CDR3: CASSLRQGNEQFF
DNA: TGCGCCAGCAGCTTGCGGCAGGGCAATGAGCAGTTCTTC
J: TRBJ2-1
size: .
D: .
V: TRBV5-1

CDR3: CASSPTWTSGSYNEQFF
DNA: TGCGCCAGCAGCCCGACCTGGACTAGCGGGAGTTACAATGAGCAGTTCTTC
J: TRBJ2-1
size: .
D: TRBD2
V: TRBV5-1

CDR3: CASSSAAGAIYEQYF
DNA: TGTGCCAGCAGCTCGGCGGCAGGGGCTATCTACGAGCAGTACTTC
J: TRBJ2-7
size: .
D: .
V: TRBV7-9

CDR3: CASSFSGTRPYNEQFF
DNA: TGTGCCAGCAGTTTCTCCGGGACTAGGCCCTACAATGAGCAGTTCTTC
J: TRBJ2-1
size: .
D: TRBD2
V: TRBV27

CDR3: CARGDRGDEKLFF
DNA: TGTGCCAGAGGAGACAGGGGGGACGAAAAACTGTTTTTT
J: TRBJ1-4
size: .
D: TRBD1
V: TRBV2

CDR3: CASSKGLAGALEQYF
DNA: TGCGCCAGCAGTAAGGGACTAGCGGGAGCACTCGAGCAGTACTTC
J: TRBJ2-7
size: once
D: TRBD2
V: TRBV28

CDR3: CASSQGASMSNEQYF
DNA: TGCGCCAGCAGCCAAGGGGCTAGTATGTCCAACGAGCAGTACTTC
J: TRBJ2-7
size: .
D: .
V: TRBV5-1

CDR3: CAISGSGADTQYF
DNA: TGTGCCATCAGCGGGAGTGGCGCAGATACGCAGTATTTT
J: TRBJ2-3
size: .
D: .
V: TRBV10-3

CDR3: CASGENHPGKLFF
DNA: TGCGCCAGCGGGGAAAATCACCCCGGGAAGCTGTTTTTT
J: TRBJ2-2
size: .
D: .
V: TRBV5-1

CDR3: CASRFSGSYEQYF
DNA: TGTGCCAGCAGATTTAGCGGGAGCTACGAGCAGTACTTC
J: TRBJ2-7
size: .
D: TRBD2
V: TRBV6-5

CDR3: CASSFGTSGSTWEQYF
DNA: TGTGCCAGCAGTTTTGGGACTAGCGGGAGCACATGGGAGCAGTACTTC
J: TRBJ2-7
size: few
D: TRBD2
V: TRBV28

CDR3: CASSLRLALDTDTQYF
DNA: TGTGCCAGCAGCCTCCGACTAGCACTAGACACAGATACGCAGTATTTT
J: TRBJ2-3
size: .
D: TRBD2
V: TRBV5-5

CDR3: CASSFGRDSYEQYF
DNA: TGCGCCAGCAGCTTCGGGCGGGACTCCTACGAGCAGTACTTC
J: TRBJ2-7
size: .
D: .
V: TRBV5-1

CDR3: CASSIDRLRSSYNEQFF
DNA: TGTGCCAGTAGTATAGATCGTTTGCGGAGCTCCTACAATGAGCAGTTCTTC
J: TRBJ2-1
size: .
D: .
V: TRBV19

CDR3: CASSILSGRVTGELFF
DNA: TGTGCCAGTAGTATCCTAAGCGGGAGAGTCACCGGGGAGCTGTTTTTT
J: TRBJ2-2
size: .
D: TRBD2
V: TRBV19

CDR3: CASSWTGDGYTF
DNA: TGTGCCAGCAGCTGGACAGGGGACGGCTACACCTTC
J: TRBJ1-2
size: .
D: TRBD1
V: TRBV6-5

CDR3: CASILAVPYNEQFF
DNA: TGTGCCAGCATACTAGCGGTACCCTACAATGAGCAGTTCTTC
J: TRBJ2-1
size: .
D: TRBD2
V: TRBV6-5